The 26 T cell receptor beta chains reported below all come from one sample, sequenced in a study of T cells in Graves' hyperthyroidism and ophthalmopathy. Using RNA transcripts as the source, TCR beta CDR3 regions were amplified. Carried out on the TCR CDR3, a first-round RT-PCR used the HTBI primer set. TCRdb reprocessed the multiplex PCR reads via MiXCR and lists one record per CDR3 protein. The repertoire holds about 400,000 distinct CDR3 sequences, with 15% to 19% as singletons. Sequencing was performed on blood. The receptors stem from a woman between 18 and 30 years old with Graves' hyperthyroidism.

This clonotype was seen only a few times. CDR3 region: CASSLAYSAGYTF. CDR3 nucleotide sequence: TGTGCCAGCAGCTTAGCCTACAGTGCTGGCTACACCTTC. The chain links TRBV7-9 to TRBJ1-2; no definite D call. The CDR3 totals 13 residues. The germline gives CDR1 SEHNR, CDR2 FQNEAQ (reference sequence). V was cut by 0 bases and J by 7 bases, with 9 bases left in between.

The table lists this clonotype with many counts. This rearrangement joins TRBV2 to TRBJ2-5; D call uncertain. From germline, CDR1 is SNHLY and CDR2 FYNNEI. The V gene lost 3 bases and the J gene lost 3 bases, with 8 bases spanning the gap. CDR3 length: 13 residues. The CDR3 here is CASSDGLKETQYF. CDR3 nucleotides: TGTGCCAGCAGTGATGGGCTAAAAGAGACCCAGTACTTC. The full variable domain, in which reference TRBV2 and TRBJ2-5 provide the parts outside the CDR3, is EPEVTQTPSHQVTQMGQEVILRCVPISNHLYFYWYRQILGQKVEFLVSFYNNEISEKSEIFDDQFSVERPDGSNFTLKIRSTKLEDSAMYFCASSDGLKETQYFGPGTRLLVL.

This clonotype was counted many times. The chain joins TRBV2 to TRBJ2-4; D is possibly TRBD2 (5 bases). Germline V gives CDR1 SNHLY, CDR2 FYNNEI. Trimming removed 5 bases at V and 0 bases at J, with 20 bases between. The CDR3 runs 18 residues. The CDR3 loop reads CASSPAVGNALAKNIQYF. As DNA, the CDR3 is TGTGCCAGCAGTCCTGCGGTCGGGAACGCTCTAGCCAAAAACATTCAGTACTTC.

This clonotype was seen many times. CDR3 amino acids: CASSPPFREGEQYF. The CDR3, as DNA: TGTGCCAGCTCACCACCTTTCAGGGAGGGAGAGCAGTACTTC. The chain links TRBV18 to TRBJ2-7, with 7 bases aligning to TRBD2. CDR3 length: 14 amino acids. V lost 0 bases to trimming and J lost 7 bases; unmatched junction nucleotides: 6. Germline V CDR1 and CDR2: KGHSH, LQKENI.

This clonotype came up many times. J is TRBJ2-5 and V is TRBV6-1; TRBD2 agrees at 11 bases. V dropped 3 bases and J dropped 3; count of bases not matched to a gene: 9. Germline CDR1 reads MNHNS; CDR2 reads SASEGT. The CDR3 runs to 17 residues. The CDR3 DNA sequence: TGTGCCAGCAGTGACCCTGGACTAGCGGGTAACAAAGAGACCCAGTACTTC. Its translation: CASSDPGLAGNKETQYF.

J is TRBJ1-5 and V is TRBV27; no reliable D call. The CDR3 totals 17 residues. Trimming took 5 bases from V and 0 from J, leaving 17 bases between them. CDR1 MNHEY and CDR2 SMNVEV come from the germline V gene (reference sequence). The CDR3 sequence: CASSPGRYWDSNQPQHF. For the CDR3, the DNA is TGTGCCAGCAGTCCCGGAAGGTATTGGGATAGCAATCAGCCCCAGCATTTT.

This clonotype was recorded many times. The chain has TRBV12-3 or TRBV12-4 and TRBJ2-7, with D unresolved. The CDR3 covers 13 residues. The V end lost 1 base, the J end lost 3 bases, and 7 bases lay between the germline ends. CDR3 residues: CASSLEHGYEQYF. CDR3 nucleotide sequence: TGTGCCAGCAGTTTAGAGCATGGCTACGAGCAGTACTTC.

This clonotype was seen more than once but under ten times. V and J are TRBV14 and TRBJ1-2; 7 bases map to TRBD1. Germline CDR1 and CDR2: SGHDN and FVKESK. The CDR3 is 23 amino acids. Trimming removed 0 bases from V and 0 bases from J; junction bases left unmatched: 25. The CDR3 nucleotides are TGTGCCAGCAGCCAAGATTGGGGAGTTGGGGCCAGAGGGGGCGACGGTGCTAACTATGGCTACACCTTC. As protein: CASSQDWGVGARGGDGANYGYTF.

The chain employs TRBV29-1 and TRBJ2-1; D tentatively reads TRBD1 or TRBD2 (5 bases each). V dropped 4 bases and J dropped 4 bases, with 17 bases sitting between them. The CDR3 has 15 amino acids. The germline gives CDR1 SQVTM, CDR2 ANQGSEA. This CDR3 is CSVGGSSGTYNEQFF. In nucleotides, the CDR3 is TGCAGCGTTGGGGGGTCCTCGGGGACGTACAATGAGCAGTTCTTC.

The rearrangement joins TRBV7-2 to TRBJ2-5; 13 bases are a match to TRBD2. The germline V gene has CDR1 SGHTA and CDR2 FQGNSA. The CDR3 is 20 amino acids. Trimming at V came to 1 base and at J to 5 bases, leaving 16 bases not matched to a gene. The CDR3 region is CASSLEASTSGGAYWETQYF. In nucleotides, the CDR3 is TGTGCCAGCAGCTTAGAGGCGTCTACTAGCGGGGGGGCCTACTGGGAGACCCAGTACTTC. The whole variable domain, filled in from reference TRBV7-2 and TRBJ2-5, reads GAGVSQSPSNKVTEKGKDVELRCDPISGHTALYWYRQSLGQGLEFLIYFQGNSAPDKSGLPSDRFSAERTGGSVSTLTIQRTQQEDSAVYLCASSLEASTSGGAYWETQYFGPGTRLLVL.

This clonotype has a count of ten or more. The chain uses TRBV3-1 and TRBJ1-1; D ambiguous. The germline V gene has CDR1 LGHDT and CDR2 YNNKEL (reference sequence). V gave up 4 bases and J gave up 3 bases, with 15 bases separating them. The CDR3 contains 15 residues. CDR3 bases: TGTGCCAGCAGCCGCGGTCCGGGAGAACACACTGAAGCTTTCTTT. Its protein is CASSRGPGEHTEAFF.

This clonotype was recorded at least ten times. The V gene is TRBV12-3 or TRBV12-4, the J gene TRBJ2-1; D is uncertain. V was trimmed by 1 base and J by 12 bases, leaving 13 bases between them. The CDR3 has 13 amino acids. The CDR3 bases are TGTGCCAGCAGTTTAGGACAAGCTACCGCGCAGTTCTTC. Its translation: CASSLGQATAQFF.

This clonotype showed up many times. The chain carries TRBV7-2 and TRBJ2-5; D is unresolved. Between the trimmed V and J ends, which lost 6 bases and 0 bases, there was a span of 2 bases. CDR3 length: 11 amino acids. CDR1 SGHTA and CDR2 FQGNSA come from the germline V gene. The CDR3 DNA reads as TGTGCCAGCAGGTACCAAGAGACCCAGTACTTC. Amino acids: CASRYQETQYF. Complete variable domain (other parts from reference TRBV7-2 and TRBJ2-5): GAGVSQSPSNKVTEKGKDVELRCDPISGHTALYWYRQSLGQGLEFLIYFQGNSAPDKSGLPSDRFSAERTGGSVSTLTIQRTQQEDSAVYLCASRYQETQYFGPGTRLLVL.

This clonotype was seen repeatedly, ten times or more. This rearrangement joins TRBV3-1 to TRBJ2-3, with D perhaps TRBD2 (6 bases). Trimming cost V 4 bases and J 9 bases, with 17 bases left between them. The germline CDR1 and CDR2 sequences are LGHDT and YNNKEL (reference sequence). There are 14 residues in the CDR3. This chain's CDR3 is CASSPGPISGTQYF. Here the CDR3 DNA reads TGTGCCAGCAGCCCCGGACCCATCAGCGGGACGCAGTATTTT.

This clonotype was observed a few times. This rearrangement joins TRBV9 to TRBJ2-7; 7 bases match TRBD2. Germline-derived CDR1 and CDR2 are SGDLS and YYNGEE. Trimming took 3 bases from V and 4 from J; bases not matched to a gene: 7. CDR3 length: 14 amino acids. CDR3 loop: CASSGGGPQYEQYF. The CDR3 nucleotides are TGTGCCAGCAGCGGCGGGGGACCGCAGTACGAGCAGTACTTC.

This CDR3 reads CSVQEGGQPQHF. DNA of the CDR3: TGCAGCGTCCAGGAGGGGGGGCAGCCCCAGCATTTT. V is TRBV29-1 and J is TRBJ1-5; tentatively, D is TRBD1 (6 bases). This CDR3 is built from 12 residues. V was pared by 6 bases and J by 7 bases, with 13 bases between. CDR1 and CDR2 (germline): SQVTM, ANQGSEA.

The V call is TRBV3-1, the J call TRBJ1-6; 10 bases fit TRBD1. CDR3 length equals 16 residues. With 4 bases clipped from V and 10 bases from J, the junction kept 10 bases outside the gene matches. Looked up from germline, CDR1 is LGHDT and CDR2 is YNNKEL (reference sequence). This CDR3 reads CASSRRQGASGSPLHF. The CDR3 DNA reads as TGTGCCAGCAGCCGCCGACAGGGGGCCTCGGGATCACCCCTCCACTTT.

This clonotype has ten or more counts. V is TRBV2 and J is TRBJ2-1; D is perhaps TRBD2 (6 bases). CDR3 length: 14 residues. The V gene's germline CDR1 is SNHLY and CDR2 FYNNEI. Trimming took off 1 base at V and 6 bases at J, with 10 bases between the two ends. As DNA, the CDR3 is TGTGCCAGCAGTGAAGTCCTAGCGAGCAATGAGCAGTTCTTC. Amino acid sequence: CASSEVLASNEQFF.

About this clonotype itself: Since a much larger clone is just one base distant, this may be a read error. The chain has TRBV7-2 and TRBJ1-2; no clear D gene. V gave up 5 bases and J gave up 8 bases, with 18 bases separating them. Germline CDR1 and CDR2: SGHTA and FQGNSA. The CDR3 contains 14 residues. The CDR3 is CASSLGVAGNGYTF. As DNA, the CDR3 is TGTGCCAGCAGCCTTGGGGTTGCGGGGAACGGCTACACCTTC.

V is TRBV5-1 and J is TRBJ2-5; 10 bases agree with TRBD1. V lost 4 bases, J lost 5 bases, and 5 bases stayed unmatched. Per the germline V gene, CDR1 is SGHRS and CDR2 is YFSETQ. This CDR3 comprises 14 residues. This chain's CDR3 is CASSTGQGMETQYF. CDR3 sequence (DNA): TGCGCCAGCAGCACGGGACAGGGGATGGAGACCCAGTACTTC.

The sample holds a few counts of this clonotype. The chain carries TRBV19 and TRBJ2-2, with D perhaps given as TRBD1 or TRBD2 (6 bases each). This CDR3 comprises 16 residues. Germline V lookup: CDR1 LNHDA, CDR2 SQIVND (reference sequence). V lost 5 bases and J 2 bases, leaving 15 bases between the germline ends. Here the CDR3 reads CASSPAGHSNTGELFF. The CDR3 nucleotides read TGTGCCAGTAGTCCGGCGGGACACAGTAACACCGGGGAGCTGTTTTTT.

This clonotype was detected many times. The chain has TRBV7-8 and TRBJ2-2; TRBD2 is a possible D gene (5 bases). The CDR3 is made up of 16 amino acids. V lost 3 bases, J lost 0 bases, and 11 bases lay in between. The germline V gene encodes CDR1 SGHVS and CDR2 FQNEAQ. The CDR3 nucleotides read TGTGCCAGCAGCTTTTTTCCGGGGACGAACACCGGGGAGCTGTTTTTT. Its protein product is CASSFFPGTNTGELFF.

The chain recombines TRBV7-2 with TRBJ2-3; D perhaps matches TRBD2 (6 bases). The ends were cut back, 3 bases at V and 2 bases at J, with 9 bases in the middle. Germline CDR1 is SGHTA and CDR2 is FQGNSA. The CDR3 runs 14 residues. The CDR3 coding sequence is TGTGCCAGCAGCTTCGGGGGATTCACAGATACGCAGTATTTT. Protein product: CASSFGGFTDTQYF.

This clonotype came up many times. The chain recombines TRBV28 with TRBJ1-2, with 9 bases lining up with TRBD1. V was clipped by 6 bases and J by 4 bases; unmatched bases: 3. CDR1 and CDR2 from the germline V gene are MDHEN and SYDVKM. The CDR3 consists of 13 residues. The CDR3 loop is CASSDRGVYGYTF. CDR3 coding DNA: TGTGCCAGCAGCGACAGGGGGGTCTATGGCTACACCTTC.

The chain has TRBV6-2 or TRBV6-3 and TRBJ2-1, with TRBD2 identical over 7 bases. Trimming at V came to 0 bases and at J to 8 bases, leaving 4 bases not matched to a gene. The V gene's germline CDR1 is MNHEY and CDR2 SVGEGT. There are 14 residues in the CDR3. The CDR3: CASSYSAGMHEQFF. The CDR3 DNA is TGTGCCAGCAGTTACTCAGCGGGAATGCATGAGCAGTTCTTC.

This rearrangement joins TRBV6-4 to TRBJ2-3, with 7 bases matching TRBD1. V lost 5 bases, J lost 4 bases, and 6 bases stayed unmatched. The CDR3 consists of 14 residues. The V gene's germline CDR1 is MRHNA and CDR2 SNTAGT. The CDR3 reads CASSQQGSPDTQYF. In nucleotides, the CDR3 is TGTGCCAGCAGTCAACAGGGGAGTCCAGATACGCAGTATTTT.